A single TCR beta chain is shown here with its context. Antigen: not known. This sample stems from a study of cytomegalovirus exposure and HLA in healthy donors. Study overall: Some 180 million T cells yielded around 120 million unique TCR beta sequences in earlier analysis. The study's findings and limits: HLA restriction was apparent for most CMV-associated TCR beta chains in a later analysis. Donors were assumed by presence/absence analyses to have roughly uniform sequencing depth.

Primers: 60 Vbeta forward and 13 Jbeta reverse. Method: immunoSEQ multiplex PCR; TCRdb's copy keeps in-frame clones and lacks some. The data hold about 110,000 clones, with approximately 82% observed a single time. This CDR3 is 17 amino acids long. J gave up 2 bases and V 4 bases, and 13 bases lay outside the gene matches. The germline gives CDR1 SGDLS, CDR2 YYNGEE. This sequence originates from a man aged 25 to 40 in good health and CMV-seropositive. The sequencing sample was made of PBMCs. V usage is TRBV9 and J usage is TRBJ2-5; 8 nucleotides agree with TRBD2. CDR3 region: CASSRGDGGGTQETQYF. Here the CDR3 DNA reads TGTGCCAGCAGCCGGGGGGACGGCGGGGGGACACAAGAGACCCAGTACTTC.